This entry features one TCR beta chain sequence. Only in-frame clones appear in the TCRdb table, and some are missing; sequencing was by immunoSEQ multiplex PCR. The sample includes roughly 150,000 clones, less than 90% of them seen just once. This entry belongs to a study of T cell responses to AZD1222 COVID-19 vaccine. The origin of this receptor is an adult who had recovered from COVID-19. Specimen: peripheral blood, collected after recovery from COVID-19.

The CDR3 DNA is TGTGCCAGTAGTATCGGACAGGGTGAGTCGAGCTACACCTTC. This codes for CASSIGQGESSYTF. The chain uses TRBV19 and TRBJ1-2; TRBD1 aligns across 8 bases. Trimming removed 3 bases from V and 9 bases from J; junction bases left unmatched: 9. The CDR3 is 14 residues long. The V gene's germline CDR1 is LNHDA and CDR2 SQIVND (reference sequence).